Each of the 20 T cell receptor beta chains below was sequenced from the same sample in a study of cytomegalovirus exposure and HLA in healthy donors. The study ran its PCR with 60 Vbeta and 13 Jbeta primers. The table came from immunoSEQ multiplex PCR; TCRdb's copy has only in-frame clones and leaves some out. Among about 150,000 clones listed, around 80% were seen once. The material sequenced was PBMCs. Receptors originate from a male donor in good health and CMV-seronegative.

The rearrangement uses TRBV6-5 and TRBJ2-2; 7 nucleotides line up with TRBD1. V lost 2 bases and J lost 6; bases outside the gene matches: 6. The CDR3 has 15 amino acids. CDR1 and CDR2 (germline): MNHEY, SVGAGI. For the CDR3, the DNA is TGTGCCAGCAGTTACGGGGCAGGGGGACCCGGGGAGCTGTTTTTT. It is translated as CASSYGAGGPGELFF.

The DNA of the CDR3 is TGCGCCAGCAGCTTGGTTGAGGGCACCTATGGCTACACCTTC. Translated, it gives CASSLVEGTYGYTF. This rearrangement joins TRBV5-1 to TRBJ1-2; D is unclear. This CDR3 spans 14 amino acids. The V end lost 0 bases, the J end lost 4 bases, and 10 bases lay between the germline ends. In germline, CDR1 is SGHRS, CDR2 YFSETQ.

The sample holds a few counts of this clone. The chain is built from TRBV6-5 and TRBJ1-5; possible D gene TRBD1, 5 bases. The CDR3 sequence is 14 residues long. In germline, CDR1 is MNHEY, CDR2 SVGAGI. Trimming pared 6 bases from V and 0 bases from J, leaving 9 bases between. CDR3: CASREQGSNQPQHF. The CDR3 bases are TGTGCCAGCAGAGAGCAGGGTAGCAATCAGCCCCAGCATTTT.

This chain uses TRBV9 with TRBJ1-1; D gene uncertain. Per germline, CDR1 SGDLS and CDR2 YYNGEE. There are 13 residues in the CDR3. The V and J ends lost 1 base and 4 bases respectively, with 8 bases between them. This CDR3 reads CASSVRFGTEAFF. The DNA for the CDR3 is TGTGCCAGCAGCGTACGGTTTGGCACTGAAGCTTTCTTT.

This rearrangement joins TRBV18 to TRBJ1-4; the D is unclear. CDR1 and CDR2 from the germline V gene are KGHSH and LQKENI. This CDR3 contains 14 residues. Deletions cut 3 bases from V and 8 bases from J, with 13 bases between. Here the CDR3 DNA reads TGTGCCAGCTCACCGACTCACGCGGGAGAAAAACTGTTTTTT. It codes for CASSPTHAGEKLFF.

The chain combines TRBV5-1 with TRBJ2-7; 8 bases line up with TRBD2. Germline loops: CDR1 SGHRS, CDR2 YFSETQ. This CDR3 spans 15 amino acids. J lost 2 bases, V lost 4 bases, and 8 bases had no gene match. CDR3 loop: CASSLTGGDTYEQYF. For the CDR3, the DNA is TGCGCCAGCAGCCTTACGGGGGGGGACACCTACGAGCAGTACTTC.

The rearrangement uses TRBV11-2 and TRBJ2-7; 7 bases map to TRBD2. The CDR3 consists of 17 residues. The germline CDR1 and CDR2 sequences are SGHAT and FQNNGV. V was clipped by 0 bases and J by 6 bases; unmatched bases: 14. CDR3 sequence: CASSLELRVGGSLEQYF. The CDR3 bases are TGTGCCAGCAGCTTAGAACTCAGGGTGGGCGGGAGTCTCGAGCAGTACTTC.

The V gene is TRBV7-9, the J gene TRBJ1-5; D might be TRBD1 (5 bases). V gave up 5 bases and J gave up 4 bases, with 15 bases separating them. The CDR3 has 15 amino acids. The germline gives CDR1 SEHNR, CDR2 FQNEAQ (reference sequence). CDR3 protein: CASSKGTGVNQPQHF. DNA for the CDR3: TGTGCCAGCAGCAAAGGGACTGGCGTAAATCAGCCCCAGCATTTT.

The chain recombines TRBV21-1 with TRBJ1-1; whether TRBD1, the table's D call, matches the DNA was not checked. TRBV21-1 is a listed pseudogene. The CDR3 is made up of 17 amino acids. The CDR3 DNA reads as TGTGCCAGCAGCAAATGTTTCCATGACAGGGCGGGTGCTGAAGCTTTCTTT. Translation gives CASSKCFHDRAGAEAFF.

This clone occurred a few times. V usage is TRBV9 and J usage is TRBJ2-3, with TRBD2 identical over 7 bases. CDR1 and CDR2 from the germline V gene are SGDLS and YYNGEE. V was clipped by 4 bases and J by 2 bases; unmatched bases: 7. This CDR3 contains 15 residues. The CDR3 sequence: CASSYGLAVTDTQYF. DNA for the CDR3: TGTGCCAGCAGCTACGGGCTAGCGGTCACAGATACGCAGTATTTT. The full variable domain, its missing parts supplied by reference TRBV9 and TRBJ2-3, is DSGVTQTPKHLITATGQRVTLRCSPRSGDLSVYWYQQSLDQGLQFLIQYYNGEERAKGNILERFSAQQFPDLHSELNLSSLELGDSALYFCASSYGLAVTDTQYFGPGTRLTVL.

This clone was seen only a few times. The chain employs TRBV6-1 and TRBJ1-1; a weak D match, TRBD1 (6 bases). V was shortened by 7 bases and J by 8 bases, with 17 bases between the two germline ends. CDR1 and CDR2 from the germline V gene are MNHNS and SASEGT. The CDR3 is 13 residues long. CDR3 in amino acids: CASINPGHLEAFF. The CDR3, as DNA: TGTGCCAGCATCAACCCGGGACACCTGGAAGCTTTCTTT.

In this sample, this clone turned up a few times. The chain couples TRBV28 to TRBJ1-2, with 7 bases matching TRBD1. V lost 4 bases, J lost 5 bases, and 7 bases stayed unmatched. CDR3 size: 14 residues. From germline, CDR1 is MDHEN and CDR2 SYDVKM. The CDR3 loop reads CASSSQQGRYGYTF. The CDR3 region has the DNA TGTGCCAGCAGTTCACAACAGGGGCGGTATGGCTACACCTTC.

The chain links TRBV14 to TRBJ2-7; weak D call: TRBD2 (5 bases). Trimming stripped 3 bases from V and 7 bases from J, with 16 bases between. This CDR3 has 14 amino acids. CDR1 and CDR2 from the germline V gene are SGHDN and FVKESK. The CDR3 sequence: CASSHSSLLEEQYF. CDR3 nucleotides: TGTGCCAGCAGCCACAGCTCACTACTAGAGGAGCAGTACTTC.

The CDR3 DNA follows: TGTGCCAGCAGTGCCCTAGTCCCGGCGGGTGTGAGCACGAATACGCAGTATTTT. It yields the protein CASSALVPAGVSTNTQYF. The V and J genes are TRBV6-1 and TRBJ2-3; D perhaps matches TRBD2 (5 bases). The CDR3 spans 18 residues. With 4 bases removed from V and 7 bases from J, the gap between germline ends came to 27 bases. The germline V gene has CDR1 MNHNS and CDR2 SASEGT.

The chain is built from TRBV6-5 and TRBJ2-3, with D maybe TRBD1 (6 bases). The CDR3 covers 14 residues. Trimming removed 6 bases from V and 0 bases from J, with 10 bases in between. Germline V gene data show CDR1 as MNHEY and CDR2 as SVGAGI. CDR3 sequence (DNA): TGTGCCAGCAGGGGGGACACTAGCACAGATACGCAGTATTTT. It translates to CASRGDTSTDTQYF.

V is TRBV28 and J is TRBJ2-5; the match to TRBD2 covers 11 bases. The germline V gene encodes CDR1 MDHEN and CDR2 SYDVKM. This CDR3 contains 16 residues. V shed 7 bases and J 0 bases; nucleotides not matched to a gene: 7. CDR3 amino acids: CASKEGTSGYQETQYF. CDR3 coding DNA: TGTGCCAGCAAGGAGGGGACTAGCGGCTACCAAGAGACCCAGTACTTC.

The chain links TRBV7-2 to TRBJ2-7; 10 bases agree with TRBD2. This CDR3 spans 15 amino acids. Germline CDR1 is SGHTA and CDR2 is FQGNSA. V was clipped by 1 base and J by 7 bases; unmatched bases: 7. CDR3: CASSLGLAGVREQYF. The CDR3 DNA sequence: TGTGCCAGCAGCTTAGGCCTAGCGGGAGTACGGGAGCAGTACTTC.

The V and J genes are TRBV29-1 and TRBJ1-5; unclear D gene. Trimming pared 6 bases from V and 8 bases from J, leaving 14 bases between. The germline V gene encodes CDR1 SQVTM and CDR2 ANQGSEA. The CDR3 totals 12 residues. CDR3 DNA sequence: TGCAGCGTGAAGAGCGGCGGGGAGCCCCAGCATTTT. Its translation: CSVKSGGEPQHF. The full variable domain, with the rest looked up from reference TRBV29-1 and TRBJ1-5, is SAVISQKPSRDICQRGTSLTIQCQVDSQVTMMFWYRQQPGQSLTLIATANQGSEATYESGFVIDKFPISRPNLTFSTLTVSNMSPEDSSIYLCSVKSGGEPQHFGDGTRLSIL.

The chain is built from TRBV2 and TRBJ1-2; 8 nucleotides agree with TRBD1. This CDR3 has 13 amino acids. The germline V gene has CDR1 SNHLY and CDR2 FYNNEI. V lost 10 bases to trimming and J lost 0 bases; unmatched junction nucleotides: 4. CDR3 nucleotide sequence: TGTGCCACTTGGACAGGGTCTAACTATGGCTACACCTTC. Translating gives CATWTGSNYGYTF. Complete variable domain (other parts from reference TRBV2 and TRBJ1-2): EPEVTQTPSHQVTQMGQEVILRCVPISNHLYFYWYRQILGQKVEFLVSFYNNEISEKSEIFDDQFSVERPDGSNFTLKIRSTKLEDSAMYFCATWTGSNYGYTFGSGTRLTVV.

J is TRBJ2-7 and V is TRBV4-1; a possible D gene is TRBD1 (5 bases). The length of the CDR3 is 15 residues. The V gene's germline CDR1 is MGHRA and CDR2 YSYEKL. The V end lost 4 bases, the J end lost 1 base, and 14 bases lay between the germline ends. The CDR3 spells CASSPKEDSSYEQYF. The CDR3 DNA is TGCGCCAGCAGCCCCAAGGAAGACAGTTCCTACGAGCAGTACTTC.